This T cell receptor beta chain was captured by sequencing in a study of immune evolution from preneoplasia to lung adenocarcinoma. General study findings and limits: Normal lung had highest clonality; later lesions appeared denser, more diverse. From normal lung to invasive adenocarcinoma, top clone frequencies appeared to decrease.

Per the germline V gene, CDR1 is MNHEY and CDR2 is SVGAGI. This CDR3 has 13 amino acids. The V gene lost 6 bases and the J gene lost 6 bases, with 14 bases spanning the gap. H&E slides confirmed each diagnosis, reviewed by two pathologists independently. Nucleic acids came from premalignant or tumor cells enriched by macro-dissection. In regard to this clone: Its antigen is not identified.

Using immunoSEQ multiplex PCR, the repertoire was profiled, and TCRdb retains in-frame clones only, with some absent. The sample contains some 15,000 clones, around 88% of which appear only once. This sequence originates from a person aged 70 to 85 with invasive lung adenocarcinoma. Sequencing used FFPE invasive lung adenocarcinoma tissue. This chain joins TRBV6-5 and TRBJ1-1; no clear D. CDR3 sequence: CASRGRSSAEAFF. CDR3 nucleotide sequence: TGTGCCAGCAGAGGGAGGAGTTCAGCTGAAGCTTTCTTT.